A single sample is the source of the 13 T cell receptor beta chains below, sequenced in a study of tumor-infiltrating lymphocytes in primary liver carcinoma. The template, 500 ng total RNA, yielded TCR beta cDNA made with a constant-region primer. For TCR beta, libraries were produced by three nested multiplex PCR rounds using slightly modified ARM-PCR. Primers for the first two PCR rounds were TRBV1-TRBV30 forward primers and a C-beta reverse primer (about 10 cycles per round). Via MiXCR, TCRdb re-called the multiplex PCR reads, giving one row per CDR3 protein. Of fewer than 250,000 distinct CDR3 sequences detected, roughly 80% appear once; the ten largest clones hold about a sixth. Co-extraction of RNA and DNA was performed on roughly 17-32 mg of unsorted bulk tissue. Material: tumor tissue from primary liver carcinoma. The receptors come from a man aged 35 to 55 with primary liver carcinoma and hepatitis B virus infection.

A note on this clonotype: A junction end diverges from the germline sequence, so it may reflect a read error. The chain joins TRBV6-6 to TRBJ2-1; 12 bases line up with TRBD2. There are 14 residues in the CDR3. Germline CDR1 and CDR2: MNHNY and SVGAGI (reference sequence). CDR3 loop: CASQTSGSSNERFF. DNA of the CDR3: TGTGCCAGCCAGACTAGCGGGAGTTCAAATGAGCGGTTCTTC.

With respect to this clonotype: An end of the junction differs from the germline gene, which may be a read error. The V and J genes are TRBV14 and TRBJ2-1; tentatively, D is TRBD1 or TRBD2 (5 bases each). There are 17 residues in the CDR3. Germline V gene data show CDR1 as SGHDN and CDR2 as FVKESK. The CDR3 loop is CASSQEGQGRGYSEQFF. The CDR3 DNA follows: TGTGCCAGCAGTCAAGAGGGTCAGGGAAGAGGGTACAGTGAGCAGTTCTTC.

This clonotype appeared once. The chain employs TRBV10-3 and TRBJ2-1; 10 bases align to TRBD2. This CDR3 contains 15 residues. The V gene end was trimmed by 6 bases and the J gene end by 6 bases; junction bases not matched to a gene: 8. The germline V gene encodes CDR1 ENHRY and CDR2 SYGVKD. The CDR3 nucleotides read TGTGCCATCAGAGTCAGAACTAGCGGGACCAATGAGCAGTTCTTC. Amino acid sequence: CAIRVRTSGTNEQFF.

Regarding this clonotype: This CDR3 is missing its conserved last phenylalanine or tryptophan, likely due to a read error. This rearrangement joins TRBV6-1 to TRBJ2-7; D is unclear. CDR1 MNHNS and CDR2 SASEGT come from the germline V gene. CDR3 length: 13 residues. The DNA of the CDR3 is TGTGTCAGCAGTGTTACCGGGCTCTACGAGCAGTACTCC. Translating gives CVSSVTGLYEQYS.

This clonotype appeared once. This likely comes from a read error, as the CDR3 has no conserved phenylalanine or tryptophan at its end. This sequence joins TRBV4-1 and TRBJ2-2; D gene ambiguous. Germline V lookup: CDR1 MGHRA, CDR2 YSYEKL. The germline V and J ends were trimmed by 1 base and 5 bases, with 8 bases remaining between them. The CDR3 is 14 residues long. The DNA for the CDR3 is TGCGCCAGCAGCCAAGTCGCCACTACCGGGGAGCTGTTTTAT. This gives the protein CASSQVATTGELFY.

V is TRBV20-1 and J is TRBJ2-1; D remains unclear. The germline V and J ends were trimmed by 3 bases and 0 bases, with 9 bases remaining between them. The CDR3 has 14 residues. Germline values: CDR1 DFQATT, CDR2 SNEGSKA (reference sequence). The CDR3 region has the DNA TGCAGTGCTAGGGCAGCCCGCTCCTACAATGAGCAGTTCTTC. It encodes CSARAARSYNEQFF.

To note about this clonotype: At one end the junction does not follow the germline gene, possibly because of a read error. J is TRBJ2-3 and V is TRBV5-5; a possible D gene is TRBD2 (6 bases). Per germline, CDR1 SGHKS and CDR2 YYEKEE (reference sequence). The CDR3 has 15 residues. The CDR3 here is CARSLGSSGTDTKYF. The CDR3 region has the DNA TGTGCCAGAAGCTTGGGGAGTAGCGGAACAGATACGAAGTATTTT.

The V call is TRBV29-1, the J call TRBJ2-7; D tentatively fits TRBD1 or TRBD2 (5 bases each). V was trimmed by 4 bases and J by 1 base, leaving 8 bases between them. The CDR3 contains 12 residues. CDR1 is SQVTM, CDR2 ANQGSEA, per germline. In nucleotides, the CDR3 is TGCAGCGTTGGGTGGGGGTCCTACGAGCAGTACTTC. Protein sequence: CSVGWGSYEQYF.

Regarding this clonotype: Since no conserved phenylalanine or tryptophan closes the CDR3, a read error is the likely cause. V is TRBV7-2 and J is TRBJ2-7, with D perhaps being TRBD1 or TRBD2 (7 bases each). From germline, CDR1 is SGHTA and CDR2 FQGNSA. This CDR3 is 15 amino acids long. V shed 9 bases and J shed 2 bases, with 20 bases lying between them. The CDR3: CASSLVSGGAYEQYL. CDR3 in DNA: TGTGCCAGTAGCCTAGTGTCAGGGGGGGCCTACGAGCAGTACCTC.

As to this clonotype: The junction does not match germline at one end; this may be a read error. V gene TRBV6-2 or TRBV6-3 combines with J gene TRBJ2-7; no firm D call. The CDR3 spans 16 residues. Looked up from germline, CDR1 is MNHEY and CDR2 is SVGEGT. The CDR3 reads CASSSGRSRSSYEEYF. In nucleotides, the CDR3 is TGTGCCAGCAGTAGTGGGCGGAGCCGCAGTTCCTACGAGGAGTACTTC.

On this clonotype itself: An end of the junction does not agree with germline; a read error may underlie this. This chain uses TRBV12-3 or TRBV12-4 with TRBJ2-1, with D unresolved. This CDR3 is built from 15 residues. CDR3: CASSPMAVSYNEHFF. CDR3 nucleotides: TGCGCCAGCAGCCCCATGGCGGTCTCCTACAATGAGCATTTCTTC.

The J gene is TRBJ2-3, the V gene TRBV11-2, with D possibly matching TRBD1 (6 bases). Between the trimmed V and J ends, which lost 9 bases and 4 bases, there was a span of 23 bases. The CDR3 has 16 residues. Germline-derived CDR1 and CDR2 are SGHAT and FQNNGV. CDR3 DNA sequence: TGTGCCAGTAGCAGAAGAAGTACAGGGAATGCAGATACGCAGTATTTT. Protein product: CASSRRSTGNADTQYF.

The chain carries TRBV12-3 or TRBV12-4 and TRBJ2-1; D not certain. The CDR3 runs 15 residues. Trimming took off 11 bases at V and 10 bases at J, with 27 bases between the two ends. The DNA for the CDR3 is TGTGCCTTCAATAAGGGTACTTTACTTTGGGAAGAGCAGTTCTTC. Its protein is CAFNKGTLLWEEQFF.